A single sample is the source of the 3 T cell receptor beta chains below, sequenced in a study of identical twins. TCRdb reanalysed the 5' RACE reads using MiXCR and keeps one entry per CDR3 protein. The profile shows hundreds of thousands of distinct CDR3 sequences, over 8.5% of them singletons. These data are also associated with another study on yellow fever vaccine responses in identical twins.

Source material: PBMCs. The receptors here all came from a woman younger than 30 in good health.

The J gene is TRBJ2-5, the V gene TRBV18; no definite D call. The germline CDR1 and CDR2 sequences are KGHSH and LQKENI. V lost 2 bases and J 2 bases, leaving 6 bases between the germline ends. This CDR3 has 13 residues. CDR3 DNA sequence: TGTGCCAGCTCACCATTGGGTCAAGAGACCCAGTACTTC. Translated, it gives CASSPLGQETQYF.

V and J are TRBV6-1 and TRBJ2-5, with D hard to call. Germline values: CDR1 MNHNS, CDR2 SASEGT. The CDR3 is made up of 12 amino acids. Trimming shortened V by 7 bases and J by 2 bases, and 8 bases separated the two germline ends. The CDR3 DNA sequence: TGTGCCAGCATGAACAGACAAGAGACCCAGTACTTC. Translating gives CASMNRQETQYF.

CDR3 nucleotides: TGTGCCAGGGATTGGGCAGAAAGGGCCTACGAGCAGTACTTC. It translates to CARDWAERAYEQYF. The V call is TRBV27, the J call TRBJ2-7; D gene ambiguous. Germline assignment: CDR1 MNHEY and CDR2 SMNVEV (reference sequence). CDR3 length equals 14 residues. Trimming removed 9 bases at V and 2 bases at J, with 17 bases between.